This T cell receptor beta chain came from a study of STAT3 mutations in large granular lymphocyte leukemia. Overall study: More than half of T-LGLL patients received immunosuppressive therapy.

Germline values: CDR1 SGHRS, CDR2 YFSETQ. This CDR3 is 15 amino acids long. With 8 bases clipped from V and 6 bases from J, the junction kept 17 bases outside the gene matches. TCRbeta libraries averaged roughly 40,000 productive templates per sample. The repertoire was sequenced with immunoSEQ multiplex PCR; TCRdb's copy has only in-frame clones and lacks some. The sample carries approximately 43,000 clones, 80% to 90% recorded once. About this clone: Its antigen is not known.

Regarding the study as a whole: In T-cell large granular lymphocyte leukemia, about half of patients showed multiple immunodominant subclonotypes. Samples missed the first appearance of the clone. TCR clonotype switching after therapy occurred in about 35% of the 18 patients.

The gene calls are TRBV5-1 and TRBJ2-7; 7 bases are a match to TRBD1. The clonotype originates from a human donor with T large granular lymphocyte leukemia. Some clones in this sample may be carry-over from other donors' samples. Material: PBMCs. CDR3 sequence reads: CASGTDRRVLGEQYF. The CDR3 DNA sequence: TGCGCCAGTGGAACGGACAGGCGGGTACTTGGCGAGCAGTACTTC.